Ten or more counts support the clone carrying this T cell receptor (beta chain). The TCR library protocol was used to attach unique molecular identifiers. These identifiers were attached to individual cDNA molecules. TCRdb independently ran MiXCR on the 5' RACE reads; one entry per CDR3 protein. This sample has tens of thousands of distinct CDR3 sequences; 12% occur once, and the top ten carry under 2%. The V gene's germline CDR1 is MNHEY and CDR2 SVGAGI. J was trimmed by 9 bases and V by 5 bases; bases with no gene match: 8. The CDR3 covers 15 residues. This record belongs to a study of early T cells in non-severe SARS-CoV-2 infection. Study context: With bulk RNA from unsorted whole blood as input, sequencing yielded unpaired chains.

Material for sequencing was whole blood. The sequence was collected from an adult who was a healthcare worker with PCR-confirmed SARS-CoV-2 infection or an uninfected control (not recorded which). The genes are TRBV6-5 and TRBJ2-1; 12 bases map to TRBD2. CDR3 DNA: TGTGCCAGCAGTCAACCTAGCGGGGGGGCACGTGAGCAGTTCTTC. Its protein product is CASSQPSGGAREQFF.